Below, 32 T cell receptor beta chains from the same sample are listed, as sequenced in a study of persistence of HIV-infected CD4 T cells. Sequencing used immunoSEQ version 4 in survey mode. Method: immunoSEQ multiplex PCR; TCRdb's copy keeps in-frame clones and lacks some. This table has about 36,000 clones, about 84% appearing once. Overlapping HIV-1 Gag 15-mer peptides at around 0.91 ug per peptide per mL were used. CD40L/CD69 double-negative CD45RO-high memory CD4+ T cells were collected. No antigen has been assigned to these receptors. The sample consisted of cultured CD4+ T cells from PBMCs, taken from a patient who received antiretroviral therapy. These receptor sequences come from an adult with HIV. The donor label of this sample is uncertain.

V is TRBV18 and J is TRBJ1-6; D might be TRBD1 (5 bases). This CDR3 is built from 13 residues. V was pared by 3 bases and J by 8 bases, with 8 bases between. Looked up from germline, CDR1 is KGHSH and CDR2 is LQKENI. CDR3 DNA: TGTGCCAGCTCACCGGGGCGGGATTCACCCCTCCACTTT. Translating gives CASSPGRDSPLHF.

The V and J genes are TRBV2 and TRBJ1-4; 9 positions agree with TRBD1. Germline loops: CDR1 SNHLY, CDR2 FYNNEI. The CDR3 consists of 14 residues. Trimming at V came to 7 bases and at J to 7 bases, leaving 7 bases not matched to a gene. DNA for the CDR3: TGTGCCAGCATCTTAGACAGGGGGGGTGAAAAACTGTTTTTT. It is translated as CASILDRGGEKLFF.

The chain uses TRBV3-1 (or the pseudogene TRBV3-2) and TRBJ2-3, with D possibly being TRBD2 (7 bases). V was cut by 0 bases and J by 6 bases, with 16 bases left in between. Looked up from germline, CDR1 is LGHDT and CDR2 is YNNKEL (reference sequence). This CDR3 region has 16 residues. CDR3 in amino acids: CASSQEVGGGGDTQYF. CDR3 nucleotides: TGTGCCAGCAGCCAAGAAGTGGGCGGGGGCGGCGATACGCAGTATTTT.

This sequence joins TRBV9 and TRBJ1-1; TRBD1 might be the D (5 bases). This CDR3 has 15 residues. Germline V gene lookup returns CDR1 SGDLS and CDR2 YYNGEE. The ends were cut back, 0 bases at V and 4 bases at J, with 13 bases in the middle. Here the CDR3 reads CASSVAGRAGTEAFF. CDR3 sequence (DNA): TGTGCCAGCAGCGTAGCTGGCAGGGCGGGCACTGAAGCTTTCTTT.

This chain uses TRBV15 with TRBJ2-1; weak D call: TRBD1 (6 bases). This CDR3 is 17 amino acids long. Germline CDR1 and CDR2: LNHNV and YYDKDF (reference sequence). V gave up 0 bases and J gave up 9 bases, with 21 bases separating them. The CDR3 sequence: CATSRDLGAGAVVEQFF. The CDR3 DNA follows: TGTGCCACCAGCAGAGATTTGGGGGCAGGGGCGGTGGTTGAGCAGTTCTTC. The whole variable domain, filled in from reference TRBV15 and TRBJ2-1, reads DAMVIQNPRYQVTQFGKPVTLSCSQTLNHNVMYWYQQKSSQAPKLLFHYYDKDFNNEADTPDNFQSRRPNTSFCFLDIRSPGLGDTAMYLCATSRDLGAGAVVEQFFGPGTRLTVL.

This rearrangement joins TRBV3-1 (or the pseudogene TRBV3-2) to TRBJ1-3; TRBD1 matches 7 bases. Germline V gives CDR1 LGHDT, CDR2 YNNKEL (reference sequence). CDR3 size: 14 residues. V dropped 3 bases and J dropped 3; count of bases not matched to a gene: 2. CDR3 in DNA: TGTGCCAGCAGCCACGCAGGGGGTGGAAACACCATATATTTT. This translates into CASSHAGGGNTIYF.

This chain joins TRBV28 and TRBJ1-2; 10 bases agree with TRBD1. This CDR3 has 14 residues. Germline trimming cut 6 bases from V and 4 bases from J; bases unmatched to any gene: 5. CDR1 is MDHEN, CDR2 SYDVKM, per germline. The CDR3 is CASSQDRGVYGYTF. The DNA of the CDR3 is TGTGCCAGCAGCCAGGACAGGGGGGTCTATGGCTACACCTTC.

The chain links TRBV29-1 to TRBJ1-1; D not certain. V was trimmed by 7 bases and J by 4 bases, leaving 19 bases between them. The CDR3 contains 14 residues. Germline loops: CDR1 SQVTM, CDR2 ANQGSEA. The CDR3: CSAPRPGLGTEAFF. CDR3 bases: TGCAGCGCCCCCCGGCCAGGTTTGGGCACTGAAGCTTTCTTT.

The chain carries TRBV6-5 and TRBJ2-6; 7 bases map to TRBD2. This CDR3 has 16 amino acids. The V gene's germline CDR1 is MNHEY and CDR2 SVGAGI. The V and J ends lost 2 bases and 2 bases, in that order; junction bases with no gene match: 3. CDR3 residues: CASSYLTSAGANVLTF. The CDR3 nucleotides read TGTGCCAGCAGTTACCTCACTAGCGCTGGGGCCAACGTCCTGACTTTC.

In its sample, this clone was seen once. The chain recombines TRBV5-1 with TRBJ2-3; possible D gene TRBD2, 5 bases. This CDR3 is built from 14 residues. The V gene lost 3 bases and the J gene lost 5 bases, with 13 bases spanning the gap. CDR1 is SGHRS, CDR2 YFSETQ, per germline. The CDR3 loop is CASSSVGVGDTQYF. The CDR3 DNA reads TGCGCCAGCAGCTCGGTCGGGGTTGGAGATACGCAGTATTTT.

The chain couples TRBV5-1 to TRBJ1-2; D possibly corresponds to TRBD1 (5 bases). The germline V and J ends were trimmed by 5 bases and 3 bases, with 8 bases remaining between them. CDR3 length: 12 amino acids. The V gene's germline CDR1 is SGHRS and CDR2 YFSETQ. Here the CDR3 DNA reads TGCGCCAGCAGTAGAGGGGACTATGGCTACACCTTC. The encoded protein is CASSRGDYGYTF.

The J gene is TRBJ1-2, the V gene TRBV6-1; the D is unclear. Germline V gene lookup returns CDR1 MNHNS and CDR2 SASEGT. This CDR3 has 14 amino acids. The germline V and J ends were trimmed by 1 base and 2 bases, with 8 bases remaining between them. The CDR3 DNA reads TGTGCCAGCAGTGAAGTAAGGGAAAACTATGGCTACACCTTC. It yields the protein CASSEVRENYGYTF.

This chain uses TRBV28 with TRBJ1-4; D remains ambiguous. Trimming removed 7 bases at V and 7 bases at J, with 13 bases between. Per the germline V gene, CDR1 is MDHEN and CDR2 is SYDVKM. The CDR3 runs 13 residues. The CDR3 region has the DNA TGTGCCAGCACCATCGCCGACCGTGAAAAACTGTTTTTT. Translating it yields CASTIADREKLFF.

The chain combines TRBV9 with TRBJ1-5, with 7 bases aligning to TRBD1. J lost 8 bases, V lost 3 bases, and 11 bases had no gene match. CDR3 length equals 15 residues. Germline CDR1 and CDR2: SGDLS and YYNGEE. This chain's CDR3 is CASSAGTVESEPQHF. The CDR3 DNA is TGTGCCAGCAGCGCCGGGACAGTGGAATCTGAGCCCCAGCATTTT.

CDR3 amino acids: CASSLTGLSSYEQYF. CDR3 bases: TGTGCCAGCAGCTTGACAGGCCTTAGCTCCTACGAGCAGTACTTC. The chain carries TRBV5-4 and TRBJ2-7, with D possibly TRBD1 on 5 matching bases. The germline V and J ends were trimmed by 1 base and 0 bases, with 11 bases remaining between them. CDR3 length: 15 residues. Germline V lookup: CDR1 SGHNT, CDR2 YYREEE (reference sequence).

CDR3 sequence reads: CASSPVGGAGKAEQYF. In nucleotides, the CDR3 is TGTGCCAGCAGTCCGGTCGGGGGAGCCGGGAAAGCCGAGCAGTACTTC. V and J are TRBV6-6 and TRBJ2-7; D perhaps matches TRBD2 (6 bases). Trimming shortened V by 5 bases and J by 6 bases, and 23 bases separated the two germline ends. Per the germline V gene, CDR1 is MNHNY and CDR2 is SVGAGI (reference sequence). The CDR3 totals 16 residues.

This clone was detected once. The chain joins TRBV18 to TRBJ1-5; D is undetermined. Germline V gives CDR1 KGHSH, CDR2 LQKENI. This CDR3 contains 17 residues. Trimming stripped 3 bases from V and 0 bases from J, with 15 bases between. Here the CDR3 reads CASSPEVGPYSNQPQHF. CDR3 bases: TGTGCCAGCTCACCGGAGGTTGGACCTTATAGCAATCAGCCCCAGCATTTT.

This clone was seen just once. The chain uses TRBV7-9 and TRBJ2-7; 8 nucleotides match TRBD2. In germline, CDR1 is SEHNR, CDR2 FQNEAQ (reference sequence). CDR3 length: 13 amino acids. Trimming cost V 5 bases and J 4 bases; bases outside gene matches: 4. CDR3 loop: CASSRGGPYEQYF. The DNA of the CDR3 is TGTGCCAGCAGCCGGGGGGGCCCTTACGAGCAGTACTTC.

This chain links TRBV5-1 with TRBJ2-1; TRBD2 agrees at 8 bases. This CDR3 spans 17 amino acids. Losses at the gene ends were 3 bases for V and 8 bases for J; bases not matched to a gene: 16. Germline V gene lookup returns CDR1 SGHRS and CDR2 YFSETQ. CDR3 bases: TGCGCCAGCAGCTCTCTAGGGTTGACGGGGGGGCTGGATGAGCAGTTCTTC. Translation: CASSSLGLTGGLDEQFF. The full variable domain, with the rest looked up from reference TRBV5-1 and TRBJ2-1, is KAGVTQTPRYLIKTRGQQVTLSCSPISGHRSVSWYQQTPGQGLQFLFEYFSETQRNKGNFPGRFSGRQFSNSRSEMNVSTLELGDSALYLCASSSLGLTGGLDEQFFGPGTRLTVL.

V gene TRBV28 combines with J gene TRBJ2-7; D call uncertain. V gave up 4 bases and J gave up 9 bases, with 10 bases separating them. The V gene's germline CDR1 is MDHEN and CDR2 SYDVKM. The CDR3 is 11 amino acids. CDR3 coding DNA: TGTGCCAGCAGTTCACGATCCGGGCAGTACTTC. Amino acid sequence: CASSSRSGQYF.

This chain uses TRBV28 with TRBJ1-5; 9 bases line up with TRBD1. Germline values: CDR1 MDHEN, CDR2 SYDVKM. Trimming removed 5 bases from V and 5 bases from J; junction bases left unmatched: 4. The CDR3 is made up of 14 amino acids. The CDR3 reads CASSLRTGDQPQHF. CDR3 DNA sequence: TGTGCCAGCAGTCTAAGGACAGGGGATCAGCCCCAGCATTTT.

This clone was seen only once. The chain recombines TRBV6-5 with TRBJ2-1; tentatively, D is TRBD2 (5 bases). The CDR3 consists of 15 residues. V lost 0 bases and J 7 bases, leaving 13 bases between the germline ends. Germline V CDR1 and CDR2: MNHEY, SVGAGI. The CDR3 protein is CASSYSAPTRNEQFF. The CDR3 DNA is TGTGCCAGCAGTTACTCGGCCCCCACTAGAAATGAGCAGTTCTTC.

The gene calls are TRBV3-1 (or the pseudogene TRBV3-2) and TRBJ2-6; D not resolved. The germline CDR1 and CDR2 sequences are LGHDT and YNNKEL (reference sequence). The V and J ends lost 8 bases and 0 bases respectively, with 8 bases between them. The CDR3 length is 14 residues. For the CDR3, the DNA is TGTGCCAGCGCGCATGACTCTGGGGCCAACGTCCTGACTTTC. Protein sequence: CASAHDSGANVLTF.

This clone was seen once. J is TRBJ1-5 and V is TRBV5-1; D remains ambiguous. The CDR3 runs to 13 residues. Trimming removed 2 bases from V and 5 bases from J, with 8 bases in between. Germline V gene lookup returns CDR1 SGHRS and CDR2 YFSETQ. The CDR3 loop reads CASSLIRDQPQHF. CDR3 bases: TGCGCCAGCAGCTTAATTAGAGATCAGCCCCAGCATTTT. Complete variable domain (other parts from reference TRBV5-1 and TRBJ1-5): KAGVTQTPRYLIKTRGQQVTLSCSPISGHRSVSWYQQTPGQGLQFLFEYFSETQRNKGNFPGRFSGRQFSNSRSEMNVSTLELGDSALYLCASSLIRDQPQHFGDGTRLSIL.

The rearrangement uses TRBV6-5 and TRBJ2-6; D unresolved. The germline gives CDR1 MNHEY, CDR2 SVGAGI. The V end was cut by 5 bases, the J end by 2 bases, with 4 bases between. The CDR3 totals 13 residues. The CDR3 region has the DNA TGTGCCAGCAGTACAGCTGGGGCCAACGTCCTGACTTTC. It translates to CASSTAGANVLTF.

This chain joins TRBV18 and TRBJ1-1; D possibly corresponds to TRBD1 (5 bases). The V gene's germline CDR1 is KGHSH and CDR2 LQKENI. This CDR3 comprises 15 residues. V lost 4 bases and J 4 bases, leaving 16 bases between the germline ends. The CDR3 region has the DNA TGTGCCAGCTCACTCAGAGGGTCCGGGGGCACTGAAGCTTTCTTT. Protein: CASSLRGSGGTEAFF.

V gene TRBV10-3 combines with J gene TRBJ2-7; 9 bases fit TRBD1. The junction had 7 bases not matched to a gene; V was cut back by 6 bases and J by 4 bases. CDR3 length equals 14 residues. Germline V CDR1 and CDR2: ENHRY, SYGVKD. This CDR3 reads CAIRNRDRVYEQYF. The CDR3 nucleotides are TGTGCCATCAGGAACCGGGACAGGGTTTACGAGCAGTACTTC.

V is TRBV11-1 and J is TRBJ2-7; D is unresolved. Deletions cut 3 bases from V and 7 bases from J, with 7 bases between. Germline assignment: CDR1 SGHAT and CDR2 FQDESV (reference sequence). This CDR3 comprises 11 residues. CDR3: CASSFAREQYF. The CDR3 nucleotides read TGTGCCAGCAGCTTCGCGAGAGAGCAGTACTTC.

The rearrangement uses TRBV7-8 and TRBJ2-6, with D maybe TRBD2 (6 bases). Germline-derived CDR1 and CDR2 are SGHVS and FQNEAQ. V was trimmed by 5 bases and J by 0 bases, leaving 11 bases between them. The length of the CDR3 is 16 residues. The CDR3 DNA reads TGTGCCAGCAGCCCCGGGACTCCCTCTGGGGCCAACGTCCTGACTTTC. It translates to CASSPGTPSGANVLTF.

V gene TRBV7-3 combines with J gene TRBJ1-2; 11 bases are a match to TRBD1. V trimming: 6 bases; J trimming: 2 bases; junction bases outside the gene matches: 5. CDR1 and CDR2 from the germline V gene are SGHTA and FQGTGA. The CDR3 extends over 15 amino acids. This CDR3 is CASSQGQGANYGYTF. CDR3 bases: TGTGCCAGCAGTCAAGGACAGGGGGCGAACTATGGCTACACCTTC.

CDR3 in DNA: TGTGCCAGCAGTTTATCTGGGGCCAACGTCCTGACTTTC. Its protein product is CASSLSGANVLTF. V gene TRBV28 combines with J gene TRBJ2-6, with D unresolved. V lost 1 base, J lost 2 bases, and 0 bases lay in between. CDR3 length: 13 residues. Germline CDR1 and CDR2: MDHEN and SYDVKM.

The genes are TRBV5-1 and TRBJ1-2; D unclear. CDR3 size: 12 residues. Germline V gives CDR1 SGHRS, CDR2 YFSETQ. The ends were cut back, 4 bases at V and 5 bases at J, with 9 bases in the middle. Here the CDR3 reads CASSTEGYGYTF. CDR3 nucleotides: TGCGCCAGCAGCACGGAGGGATATGGCTACACCTTC.